The 7 T cell receptor beta chains below were found in one sample sequenced in a study of OX40 agonist ivuxolimab in advanced cancers. Sequencing was performed with immunoSEQ multiplex PCR; in TCRdb, only in-frame clones are kept and a portion is missing. This table holds 50,000 to 65,000 clones, about four fifths found once. The sample here was CD4+ or CD8+ T cells sorted from blood, taken in a trial of the OX40 agonist ivuxolimab. Receptor source: an adult with an advanced solid tumor such as melanoma, head and neck, liver or kidney cancer.

The chain recombines TRBV4-1 with TRBJ2-1; D is possibly TRBD1 or TRBD2 (5 bases each). The germline gives CDR1 MGHRA, CDR2 YSYEKL. The CDR3 is 13 residues long. V was pared by 1 base and J by 8 bases, with 9 bases between. In DNA form, the CDR3 reads TGCGCCAGCAGCCAAGTCTTGGGGGATGAGCAGTTCTTC. It specifies CASSQVLGDEQFF.

V and J are TRBV29-1 and TRBJ1-1; 7 nucleotides align to TRBD1. J was trimmed by 5 bases and V by 2 bases; bases with no gene match: 8. Germline-derived CDR1 and CDR2 are SQVTM and ANQGSEA. The CDR3 covers 14 residues. The chain's CDR3 is CSVEKGAGGTEAFF. In DNA form, the CDR3 reads TGCAGCGTTGAAAAGGGGGCGGGTGGTACTGAAGCTTTCTTT.

This clone was detected only a few times. This chain links TRBV6-1 with TRBJ1-1; D gene ambiguous. This CDR3 comprises 19 residues. V was shortened by 4 bases and J by 10 bases, with 34 bases between the two germline ends. Germline V gives CDR1 MNHNS, CDR2 SASEGT. The CDR3: CASSGNSDYRFGPSGGAFF. The CDR3 DNA follows: TGTGCCAGCAGTGGCAACTCCGACTACCGGTTCGGGCCCAGTGGCGGAGCTTTCTTT.

The V call is TRBV7-6, the J call TRBJ1-3, with 7 nucleotides matching TRBD1. J lost 2 bases, V lost 5 bases, and 6 bases had no gene match. Germline V gene lookup returns CDR1 SGHVS and CDR2 FNYEAQ. This CDR3 has 15 amino acids. DNA for the CDR3: TGTGCCAGCAGCAGGGGACAGTCTACTGGAAACACCATATATTTT. Its protein product is CASSRGQSTGNTIYF.

This clone has just one count. The chain has TRBV10-2 and TRBJ2-7; 7 positions match TRBD1. The CDR3 loop spans 13 amino acids. Trimming cost V 6 bases and J 5 bases; bases outside gene matches: 7. Germline assignment: CDR1 WSHSY and CDR2 SAAADI. The CDR3 nucleotides are TGCGCCAGCAGGGCCGACACAGGGGACGAGCAGTACTTC. Its protein is CASRADTGDEQYF.

The gene calls are TRBV7-8 and TRBJ1-6, with 8 bases lining up with TRBD1. Germline V gene sequence: CDR1 SGHVS, CDR2 FQNEAQ. The CDR3 is 16 amino acids. After removal of 5 bases from V and 4 bases from J, the junction contained 7 bases not matched to a gene. The CDR3 nucleotides read TGTGCCAGCAGCGAACAGGGGGATTCTTATAATTCACCCCTCCACTTT. Translation: CASSEQGDSYNSPLHF.

The rearrangement uses TRBV6-1 and TRBJ1-2; no reliable D call. CDR1 and CDR2 (germline): MNHNS, SASEGT. There are 15 residues in the CDR3. V lost 5 bases and J lost 6, with 19 bases in between. DNA for the CDR3: TGTGCCAGCAGTCCCAGAGGCCGGGAACGTAATGGCTACACCTTC. Its translation: CASSPRGRERNGYTF.